This T cell receptor beta chain comes out of a study of glioma-infiltrating T cells after dendritic cell vaccination. The PCR used 60 V beta and 13 J beta primers. Data came from immunoSEQ multiplex PCR; TCRdb stores just in-frame clones and leaves some out. The repertoire holds about 49,000 clones, with 85% as singletons. The V gene end was trimmed by 0 bases and the J gene end by 0 bases; junction bases not matched to a gene: 8. The germline gives CDR1 MGHRA, CDR2 YSYEKL. The CDR3 totals 19 residues. The receptor was derived from a human donor with glioblastoma. This specimen was blood, taken before dendritic cell vaccination. This sequence joins TRBV4-1 and TRBJ2-3, with TRBD2 matching over 11 bases. CDR3 bases: TGCGCCAGCAGCCAAGATCTGATGACTAGCGGGGTGAGCACAGATACGCAGTATTTT. Protein product: CASSQDLMTSGVSTDTQYF.